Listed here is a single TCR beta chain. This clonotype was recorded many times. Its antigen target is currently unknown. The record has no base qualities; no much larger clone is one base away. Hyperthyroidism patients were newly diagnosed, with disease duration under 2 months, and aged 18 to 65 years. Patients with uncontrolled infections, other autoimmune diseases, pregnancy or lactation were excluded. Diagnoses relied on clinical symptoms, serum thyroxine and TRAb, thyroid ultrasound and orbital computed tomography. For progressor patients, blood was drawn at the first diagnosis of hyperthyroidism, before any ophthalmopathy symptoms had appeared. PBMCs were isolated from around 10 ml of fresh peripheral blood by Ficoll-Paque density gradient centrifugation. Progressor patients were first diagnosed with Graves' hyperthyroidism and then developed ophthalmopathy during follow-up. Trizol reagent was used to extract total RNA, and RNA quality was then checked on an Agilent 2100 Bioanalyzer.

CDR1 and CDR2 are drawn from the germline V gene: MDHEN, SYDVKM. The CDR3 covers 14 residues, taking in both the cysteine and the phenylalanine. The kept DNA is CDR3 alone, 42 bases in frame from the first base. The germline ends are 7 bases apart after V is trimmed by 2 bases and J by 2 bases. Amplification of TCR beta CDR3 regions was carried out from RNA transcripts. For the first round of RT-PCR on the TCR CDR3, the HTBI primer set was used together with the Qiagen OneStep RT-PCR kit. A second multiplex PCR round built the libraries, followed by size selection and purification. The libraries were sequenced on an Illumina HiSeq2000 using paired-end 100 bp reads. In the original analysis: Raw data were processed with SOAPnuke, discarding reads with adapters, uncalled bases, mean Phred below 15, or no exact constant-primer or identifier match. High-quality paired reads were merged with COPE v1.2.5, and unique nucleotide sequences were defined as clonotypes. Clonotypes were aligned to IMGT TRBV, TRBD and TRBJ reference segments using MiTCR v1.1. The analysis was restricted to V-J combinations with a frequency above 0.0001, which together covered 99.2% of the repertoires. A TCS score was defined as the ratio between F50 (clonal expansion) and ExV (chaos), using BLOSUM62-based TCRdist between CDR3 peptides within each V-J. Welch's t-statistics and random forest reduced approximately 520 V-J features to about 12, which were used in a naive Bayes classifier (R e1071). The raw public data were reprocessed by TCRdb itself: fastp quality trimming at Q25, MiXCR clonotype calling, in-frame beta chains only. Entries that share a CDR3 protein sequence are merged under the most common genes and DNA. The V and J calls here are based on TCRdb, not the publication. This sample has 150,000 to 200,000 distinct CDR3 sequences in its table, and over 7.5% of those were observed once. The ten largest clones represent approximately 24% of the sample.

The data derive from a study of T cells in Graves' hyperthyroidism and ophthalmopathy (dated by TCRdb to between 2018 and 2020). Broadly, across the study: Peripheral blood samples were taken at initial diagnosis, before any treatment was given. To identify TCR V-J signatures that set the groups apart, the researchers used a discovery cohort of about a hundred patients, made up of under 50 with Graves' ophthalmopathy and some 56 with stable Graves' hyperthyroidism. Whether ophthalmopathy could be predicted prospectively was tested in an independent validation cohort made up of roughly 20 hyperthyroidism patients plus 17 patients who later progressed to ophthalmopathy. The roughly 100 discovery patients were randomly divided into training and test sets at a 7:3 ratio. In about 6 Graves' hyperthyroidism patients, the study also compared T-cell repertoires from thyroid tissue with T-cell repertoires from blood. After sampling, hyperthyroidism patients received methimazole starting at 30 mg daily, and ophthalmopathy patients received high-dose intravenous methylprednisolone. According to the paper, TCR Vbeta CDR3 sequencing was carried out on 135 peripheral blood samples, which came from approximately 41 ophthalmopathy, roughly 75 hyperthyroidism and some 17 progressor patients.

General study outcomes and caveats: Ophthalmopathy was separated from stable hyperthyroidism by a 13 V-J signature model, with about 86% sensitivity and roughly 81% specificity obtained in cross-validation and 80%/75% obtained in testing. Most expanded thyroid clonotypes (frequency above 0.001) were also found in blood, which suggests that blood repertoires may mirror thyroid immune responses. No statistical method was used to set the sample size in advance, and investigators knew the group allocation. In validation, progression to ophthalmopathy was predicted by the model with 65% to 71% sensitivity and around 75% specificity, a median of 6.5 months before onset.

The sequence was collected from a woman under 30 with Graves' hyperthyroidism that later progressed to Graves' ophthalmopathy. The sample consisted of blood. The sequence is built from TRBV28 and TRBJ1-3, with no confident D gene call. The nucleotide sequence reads TGTGCCAGCAGTTTAGGTTCGGCTGGAAACACCATATATTTT. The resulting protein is CASSLGSAGNTIYF.